Below, 26 T cell receptor beta chains from the same sample are listed, as sequenced in a study of blood T cell repertoires in COVID-19 (TCRdb year 2020). The library came from the immunoSEQ multiplex PCR assay. TCRdb retrieved this table from immuneACCESS and kept in-frame rearrangements only. Not all clones are present; in checked studies, unresolved V genes account for under half, and no reason is known for the remainder. Within this sample are hundreds of thousands of clones, with 70% to 90% of them counted one time only. The top ten constitute roughly 14% of the sample. The sequencing input was PBMCs or T cells enriched from blood (not recorded which). The receptor source for this set is a woman in her fifties or sixties with acute COVID-19.

The chain's CDR3 is CASSQNYEQYF. The CDR3 nucleotides are TGTGCCAGCAGCCAGAACTACGAGCAGTACTTC. The rearrangement links TRBV5-4 to TRBJ2-7, with no clear D. The CDR3 runs 11 residues. V was trimmed by 4 bases and J by 3 bases, leaving 5 bases between them. Germline V lookup: CDR1 SGHNT, CDR2 YYREEE (reference sequence).

The genes are TRBV19 and TRBJ2-1, with D hard to call. V was shortened by 3 bases and J by 0 bases, with 9 bases between the two germline ends. This CDR3 region has 15 residues. Germline CDR1 and CDR2: LNHDA and SQIVND (reference sequence). CDR3 protein: CASSIEAFSYNEQFF. For the CDR3, the DNA is TGTGCCAGTAGTATTGAAGCTTTCTCCTACAATGAGCAGTTCTTC.

This chain joins TRBV28 and TRBJ2-3, with 8 bases lining up with TRBD2. Germline trimming cut 5 bases from V and 0 bases from J; bases unmatched to any gene: 7. Germline lookup yields CDR1 MDHEN and CDR2 SYDVKM. CDR3 length equals 16 residues. Here the CDR3 DNA reads TGTGCCAGCAGTCCTCCAGCGGGAGTAAGCACAGATACGCAGTATTTT. This codes for CASSPPAGVSTDTQYF.

This clone was observed once. This chain connects TRBV19 to TRBJ2-1, with TRBD2 matching 11 bases. The V gene end was trimmed by 5 bases and the J gene end by 11 bases; junction bases not matched to a gene: 5. The germline V gene encodes CDR1 LNHDA and CDR2 SQIVND (reference sequence). The CDR3 totals 13 residues. The CDR3 DNA reads as TGTGCCAGTAGTGTCGGGACTAGCGGAAAGCAGTTCTTC. Its translation is CASSVGTSGKQFF.

The chain recombines TRBV6-1 with TRBJ1-5; 7 bases fit TRBD1. Trimming took 7 bases from V and 3 from J; bases not matched to a gene: 9. Germline CDR1 reads MNHNS; CDR2 reads SASEGT. The CDR3 length is 15 residues. CDR3 protein: CASTPTGKNNQPQHF. Here the CDR3 DNA reads TGTGCCAGCACCCCGACAGGGAAGAACAATCAGCCCCAGCATTTT.

The V call is TRBV6-5, the J call TRBJ2-3, with 8 positions matching TRBD1. With V trimmed by 2 bases and J by 6 bases, 10 bases remained unmatched. The germline V gene has CDR1 MNHEY and CDR2 SVGAGI. CDR3 size: 16 residues. CDR3 coding DNA: TGTGCCAGCAGTTACAAGGCCGGGACAGGCTATGATACGCAGTATTTT. This encodes CASSYKAGTGYDTQYF.

As to this clone: A junction end diverges from the germline sequence, so it may reflect a read error. The chain combines TRBV7-8 with TRBJ2-7; 7 bases are shared with TRBD2. The germline gives CDR1 SGHVS, CDR2 FQNEAQ. This CDR3 spans 13 amino acids. CDR3 amino acids: CASTHSGTNTPNF. In nucleotides, the CDR3 is TGTGCCAGCACCCACAGCGGGACGAACACTCCCAACTTC.

The chain employs TRBV9 and TRBJ2-5, with TRBD2 matching over 9 bases. Germline trimming cut 3 bases from V and 2 bases from J; bases unmatched to any gene: 2. This CDR3 is built from 14 residues. CDR1 SGDLS and CDR2 YYNGEE come from the germline V gene. CDR3 nucleotide sequence: TGTGCCAGCAGCGAGGGACTAGCTCAAGAGACCCAGTACTTC. Amino acid sequence: CASSEGLAQETQYF.

The chain is built from TRBV19 and TRBJ2-7; 10 bases map to TRBD2. Germline V gives CDR1 LNHDA, CDR2 SQIVND (reference sequence). The V gene end was trimmed by 3 bases and the J gene end by 6 bases; junction bases not matched to a gene: 8. The length of the CDR3 is 15 residues. This chain's CDR3 is CASSMIPSGSSEQYF. Written as DNA, the CDR3 is TGTGCCAGTAGTATGATCCCTAGCGGGAGCAGCGAGCAGTACTTC.

This chain uses TRBV28 with TRBJ2-7; perhaps TRBD1 as D (6 bases). The CDR3 runs 15 residues. Per germline, CDR1 MDHEN and CDR2 SYDVKM. Trimming left V 7 bases short and J 0 bases short, with 16 bases between. The CDR3 is CASINAARGSYEQYF. DNA for the CDR3: TGTGCCAGCATCAACGCAGCCAGGGGCTCCTACGAGCAGTACTTC.

The chain combines TRBV11-2 with TRBJ2-5; perhaps TRBD2 as D (6 bases). Trimming took off 2 bases at V and 3 bases at J, with 16 bases between the two ends. The CDR3 is made up of 16 amino acids. Looked up from germline, CDR1 is SGHAT and CDR2 is FQNNGV. CDR3 bases: TGTGCCAGCAGCTTATCGTGGCAGGGAGGTAAAGAGACCCAGTACTTC. This sequence encodes CASSLSWQGGKETQYF.

This chain joins TRBV7-8 and TRBJ2-4; 16 bases are a match to TRBD2. The ends lost 2 bases at V and 8 bases at J; junction bases unmatched: 12. The CDR3 spans 19 residues. Germline loops: CDR1 SGHVS, CDR2 FQNEAQ. The CDR3 DNA is TGTGCCAGCAGCTTAAGGGGACTAGCGGGAGGGATGGGGTTGGACATTCAGTACTTC. Amino acids: CASSLRGLAGGMGLDIQYF.

The rearrangement uses TRBV19 and TRBJ2-1, with unresolved D. CDR1 is LNHDA, CDR2 SQIVND, per germline (reference sequence). This CDR3 has 11 residues. The V end lost 7 bases, the J end lost 6 bases, and 7 bases lay between the germline ends. In DNA, the CDR3 is TGTGCCAGTAACCGCGGCAATGAGCAGTTCTTC. This codes for CASNRGNEQFF.

The gene calls are TRBV5-1 and TRBJ1-1; 10 nucleotides match TRBD1. Germline CDR1 reads SGHRS; CDR2 reads YFSETQ. V lost 3 bases to trimming and J lost 3 bases; unmatched junction nucleotides: 5. This CDR3 has 15 residues. Written as DNA, the CDR3 is TGCGCCAGCAGCTGGAGGACAGGGGGAGACACTGAAGCTTTCTTT. Its translation: CASSWRTGGDTEAFF.

A note on this clone: Other nucleotide sequences from this sample produce the same CDR3. The chain uses TRBV5-1 and TRBJ2-1, with 9 bases matching TRBD2. The germline gives CDR1 SGHRS, CDR2 YFSETQ. The CDR3 extends over 14 amino acids. J lost 1 base, V lost 6 bases, and 2 bases had no gene match. The CDR3 DNA follows: TGCGCCAGCACCCTAGCGGGGTCCTACAATGAGCAGTTCTTC. Its translation: CASTLAGSYNEQFF.

Regarding this clone: The junction does not match germline at one end; this may be a read error. The chain combines TRBV29-1 with TRBJ2-5, with 8 bases fitting TRBD2. Germline assignment: CDR1 SQVTM and CDR2 ANQGSEA. The CDR3 runs to 11 residues. CDR3: CSVPSPLAEDF. The CDR3 nucleotides read TGCAGCGTCCCCTCCCCACTAGCGGAAGACTTC.

V gene TRBV28 combines with J gene TRBJ2-7, with TRBD1 as a possible D gene (6 bases). The CDR3 length is 15 residues. With 4 bases removed from V and 2 bases from J, the gap between germline ends came to 15 bases. Germline V gene data show CDR1 as MDHEN and CDR2 as SYDVKM. This chain's CDR3 is CASSSYQGSPYEQYF. In DNA form, the CDR3 reads TGTGCCAGCAGTTCCTATCAGGGGTCCCCCTACGAGCAGTACTTC.

CDR3 sequence (DNA): TGTGCCAGCAGTTGGACAGGGGAATTCAGACCCCTCCACTTT. Its translation is CASSWTGEFRPLHF. V gene TRBV28 combines with J gene TRBJ1-6; 9 bases are a match to TRBD1. The CDR3 covers 14 residues. Trimming took 4 bases from V and 12 from J; bases not matched to a gene: 7. Per germline, CDR1 MDHEN and CDR2 SYDVKM.

This clone was observed a single time. V usage is TRBV27 and J usage is TRBJ1-5, with TRBD1 matching 10 bases. The CDR3 covers 19 residues. The ends lost 5 bases at V and 1 base at J; junction bases unmatched: 14. Germline CDR1 and CDR2: MNHEY and SMNVEV (reference sequence). The CDR3 is CASSPARTGGRRSNQPQHF. The CDR3 nucleotides are TGTGCCAGCAGTCCCGCCAGGACAGGGGGACGGCGGAGCAATCAGCCCCAGCATTTT.

This chain joins TRBV6-5 and TRBJ1-5, with D unclear. The germline V and J ends were trimmed by 0 bases and 7 bases, with 7 bases remaining between them. The germline gives CDR1 MNHEY, CDR2 SVGAGI. The CDR3 runs to 13 residues. The CDR3 DNA is TGTGCCAGCAGTTACTCAGTGAGGCAGCCCCAGCATTTT. Its protein product is CASSYSVRQPQHF.

This chain connects TRBV27 to TRBJ1-1, with 11 nucleotides matching TRBD1. CDR1 MNHEY and CDR2 SMNVEV come from the germline V gene (reference sequence). Trimming at V came to 1 base and at J to 2 bases, leaving 0 bases not matched to a gene. CDR3 length: 15 amino acids. The CDR3 region has the DNA TGTGCCAGCAGTTTATGGACAGGGGGCAACACTGAAGCTTTCTTT. It specifies CASSLWTGGNTEAFF.

The chain is built from TRBV2 and TRBJ2-2, with D possibly matching TRBD1 (5 bases). This CDR3 is 15 amino acids long. V shed 8 bases and J shed 4 bases, with 17 bases lying between them. CDR1 and CDR2 from the germline V gene are SNHLY and FYNNEI. The CDR3 here is CASGAPGGPTGELFF. CDR3 bases: TGTGCCAGCGGGGCTCCGGGCGGCCCCACCGGGGAGCTGTTTTTT.

In the case of this clone: Other DNA sequences of this sample code for an identical CDR3. The chain is built from TRBV27 and TRBJ2-7, with 7 bases aligning to TRBD1. The V and J ends lost 4 bases and 4 bases, in that order; junction bases with no gene match: 7. There are 14 residues in the CDR3. Germline CDR1 is MNHEY and CDR2 is SMNVEV (reference sequence). The CDR3 DNA follows: TGTGCCAGCAGTTACGGGGACAGCGTTTACGAGCAGTACTTC. This gives the protein CASSYGDSVYEQYF.

This clone was seen a single time. The chain links TRBV19 to TRBJ2-7, with D perhaps matching TRBD1 (6 bases). This CDR3 region has 15 residues. V lost 3 bases, J lost 0 bases, and 12 bases lay in between. Germline V lookup: CDR1 LNHDA, CDR2 SQIVND (reference sequence). This chain's CDR3 is CASSMTGTNSYEQYF. The CDR3, as DNA: TGTGCCAGTAGTATGACCGGGACAAACTCCTACGAGCAGTACTTC. The full variable domain, completed using reference TRBV19 and TRBJ2-7, is DGGITQSPKYLFRKEGQNVTLSCEQNLNHDAMYWYRQDPGQGLRLIYYSQIVNDFQKGDIAEGYSVSREKKESFPLTVTSAQKNPTAFYLCASSMTGTNSYEQYFGPGTRLTVT.

The chain carries TRBV3-1 (or the pseudogene TRBV3-2) and TRBJ2-7, with D perhaps TRBD2 (5 bases). Germline loops: CDR1 LGHDT, CDR2 YNNKEL (reference sequence). This CDR3 contains 16 residues. The V end was cut by 4 bases, the J end by 3 bases, with 19 bases between. CDR3 amino acids: CASSPIGGRSLYEQYF. The CDR3 bases are TGTGCCAGCAGCCCAATAGGCGGGCGGAGCCTCTACGAGCAGTACTTC.

This clone was seen just once. DNA of the CDR3: TGCGCCAGCGCAGACCGTAGCGGGACGGGATACAATGAGCAGTTCTTC. Protein: CASADRSGTGYNEQFF. The chain is built from TRBV5-1 and TRBJ2-1, with TRBD2 matching 8 bases. Trimming removed 7 bases from V and 4 bases from J; junction bases left unmatched: 13. This CDR3 contains 16 residues. Germline CDR1 reads SGHRS; CDR2 reads YFSETQ. Combining the CDR3 with reference TRBV5-1 and TRBJ2-1 gives the whole variable domain KAGVTQTPRYLIKTRGQQVTLSCSPISGHRSVSWYQQTPGQGLQFLFEYFSETQRNKGNFPGRFSGRQFSNSRSEMNVSTLELGDSALYLCASADRSGTGYNEQFFGPGTRLTVL.